These 9 T cell receptor beta chains came from one sample sequenced in a study of T cell repertoires and Cas9 in healthy adults (dated by TCRdb to 2016 to 2019). Libraries were built with the immunoSEQ multiplex PCR assay. Sourced from immuneACCESS, this table was stored by TCRdb with only in-frame sequences that have V and J called. A share of the clones is absent; for the studies checked, an unresolved V gene accounts for under half, and the remainder has no known explanation. The sample has some 1,400 clones on record, roughly 93% of them singletons. 3% to 5% of the sample rests with the top ten. The sample was SpCas9-reactive CD4+ effector T cells (CD137+, CD154-, CD25-, CD127+) from PBMCs; culture status not recorded. Per the publication, the cell subset or site label means: SpCas9-reactive effector T cells. These receptors originate from a human donor in good health.

Only one count was recorded for this clone. The V gene is TRBV5-5, the J gene TRBJ2-1, with TRBD2 matching over 10 bases. The junction had 8 bases not matched to a gene; V was cut back by 0 bases and J by 5 bases. The CDR3 length is 17 residues. In germline, CDR1 is SGHKS, CDR2 YYEKEE (reference sequence). CDR3 residues: CASSLALRTSGNNEQFF. The DNA of the CDR3 is TGTGCCAGCAGCTTGGCCCTGCGGACTAGCGGAAACAATGAGCAGTTCTTC.

This sequence joins TRBV27 and TRBJ1-6; 8 bases align to TRBD1. The trim removed 6 bases at V and 14 bases at J, leaving 18 bases unmatched. CDR3 size: 16 residues. Germline CDR1 is MNHEY and CDR2 is SMNVEV (reference sequence). For the CDR3, the DNA is TGTGCCAGCAGGCCAGGACAGGGTATTGACGACCGGGCCCTCCACTTT. Protein product: CASRPGQGIDDRALHF.

This clone has just one count. The chain carries TRBV30 and TRBJ1-5; 8 bases are a match to TRBD1. This CDR3 has 13 amino acids. Germline loops: CDR1 GTSNPN, CDR2 SVGIG (reference sequence). Germline trimming cut 2 bases from V and 5 bases from J; bases unmatched to any gene: 2. This CDR3 reads CAWSIQGDQPQHF. CDR3 DNA sequence: TGTGCCTGGAGTATACAGGGGGATCAGCCCCAGCATTTT.

The chain links TRBV18 to TRBJ2-3; possible D gene TRBD1, 6 bases. The CDR3 extends over 15 amino acids. Germline V gives CDR1 KGHSH, CDR2 LQKENI. V lost 1 base, J lost 5 bases, and 13 bases lay in between. The CDR3 bases are TGTGCCAGCTCACCACTTTCAGGGGCTGGAGATACGCAGTATTTT. It encodes CASSPLSGAGDTQYF. Together with reference TRBV18 and TRBJ2-3, the CDR3 gives the full variable domain: NAGVMQNPRHLVRRRGQEARLRCSPMKGHSHVYWYRQLPEEGLKFMVYLQKENIIDESGMPKERFSAEFPKEGPSILRIQQVVRGDSAAYFCASSPLSGAGDTQYFGPGTRLTVL.

The rearrangement joins TRBV30 to TRBJ1-5, with 7 bases fitting TRBD1. The CDR3 has 14 residues. V lost 0 bases, J lost 5 bases, and 4 bases stayed unmatched. Germline-derived CDR1 and CDR2 are GTSNPN and SVGIG (reference sequence). The CDR3 sequence: CAWSVLTGHQPQHF. For the CDR3, the DNA is TGTGCCTGGAGTGTACTGACAGGGCATCAGCCCCAGCATTTT.

The chain employs TRBV6-5 and TRBJ1-2; 10 nucleotides line up with TRBD1. V lost 0 bases, J lost 5 bases, and 3 bases stayed unmatched. Per germline, CDR1 MNHEY and CDR2 SVGAGI. This CDR3 is built from 15 residues. The CDR3, as DNA: TGTGCCAGCAGTTACTCTCGACAGGGGGCATATGGCTACACCTTC. Translation gives CASSYSRQGAYGYTF.

The rearrangement links TRBV7-9 to TRBJ1-1; no clear D gene. Looked up from germline, CDR1 is SEHNR and CDR2 is FQNEAQ (reference sequence). V dropped 2 bases and J dropped 0 bases, with 13 bases sitting between them. The CDR3 loop spans 16 amino acids. The CDR3 spells CASSLWGPRMNTEAFF. CDR3 nucleotides: TGTGCCAGCAGCTTATGGGGTCCCCGTATGAACACTGAAGCTTTCTTT.

V and J are TRBV7-6 and TRBJ2-1; 14 bases align to TRBD2. Per germline, CDR1 SGHVS and CDR2 FNYEAQ. V gave up 3 bases and J gave up 4 bases; unmatched junction bases: 11. The CDR3 is made up of 19 amino acids. CDR3 amino acids: CASSLLGLAGERSYNEQFF. CDR3 bases: TGTGCCAGCAGCTTGTTGGGACTAGCGGGAGAGCGGAGTTACAATGAGCAGTTCTTC.

This clone was detected a few times. The chain recombines TRBV5-1 with TRBJ2-5; D is ambiguous. The germline V and J ends were trimmed by 0 bases and 5 bases, with 5 bases remaining between them. The CDR3 spans 12 residues. CDR1 SGHRS and CDR2 YFSETQ come from the germline V gene. In DNA form, the CDR3 reads TGCGCCAGCAGCTTGGGAGATGAGACCCAGTACTTC. Amino acid sequence: CASSLGDETQYF.